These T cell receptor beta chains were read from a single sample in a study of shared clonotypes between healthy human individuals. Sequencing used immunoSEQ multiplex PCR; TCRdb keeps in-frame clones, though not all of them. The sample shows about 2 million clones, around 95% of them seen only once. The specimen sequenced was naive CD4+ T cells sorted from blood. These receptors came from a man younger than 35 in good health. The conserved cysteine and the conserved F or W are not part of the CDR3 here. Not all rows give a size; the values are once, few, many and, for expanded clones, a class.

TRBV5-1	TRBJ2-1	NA	ASSLEQGNEQF
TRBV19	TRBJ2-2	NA	ASSIQGADTGELF
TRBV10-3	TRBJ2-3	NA	AISRISTDTQY
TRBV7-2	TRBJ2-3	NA	ASRNSGRITDTQY
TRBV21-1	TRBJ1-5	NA	ASSGNQPQH
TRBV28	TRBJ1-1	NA	ASRPTANTEAF
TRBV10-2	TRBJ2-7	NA	ASSPTSRGYEQY
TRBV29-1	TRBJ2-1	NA	SVVQGQGREQF
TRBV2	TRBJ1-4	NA	ASSEAGNVQLF
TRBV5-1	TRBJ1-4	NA	ASGPTGENEKLF
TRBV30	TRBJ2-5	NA	AWGSWRETQY
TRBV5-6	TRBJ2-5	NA	ASSHQETQY
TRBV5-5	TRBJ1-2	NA	ASSYEGWDGYT
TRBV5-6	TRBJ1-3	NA	ASSRKQGALGNTIY
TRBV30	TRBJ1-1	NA	AWGRNTEAF
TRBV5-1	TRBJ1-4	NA	ASSFRDPGEKLF
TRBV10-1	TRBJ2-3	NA	ASSGTSGKVDTQY
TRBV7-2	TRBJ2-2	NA	ASPTGLGELF
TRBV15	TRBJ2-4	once	ATSDPHVRLAKNIQY
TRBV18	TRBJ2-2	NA	ASSRRQAANTGELF
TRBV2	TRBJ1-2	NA	ASSVTTQGGYT
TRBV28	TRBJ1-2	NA	ASSSTGWAYGYT
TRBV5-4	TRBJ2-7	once	ASGLGGGIYEQY
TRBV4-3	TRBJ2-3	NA	ASSQLGGRVTDTQY
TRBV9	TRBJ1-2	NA	ASSAFVDGTAVYGYT